A selection of T cell receptor beta chains follows, all from one sample in a study of T cell responses to AZD1222 COVID-19 vaccine. Only in-frame clones appear in the TCRdb table, and some are missing; sequencing was by immunoSEQ multiplex PCR. The data show 150,000 to 200,000 clones, almost 95% seen once. The sample consisted of peripheral blood, taken on day 0 of AZD1222 vaccination. These TCRs come from an adult in good health. Each CDR3 is given with its conserved first and last residue. Fields, in order: D gene, J gene, V gene, clone size, CDR3 DNA, CDR3 protein. The D gene is left open where the match is weak. Clone size is shown for a subset of rows, as once, few, many or a class of expanded clone.

d_gene: .
j_gene: TRBJ1-1
v_gene: TRBV27
abundance: .
CDR3nt: TGTGCCAGCAGGGGGATCTACACTGAAGCTTTCTTT
CDR3aa: CASRGIYTEAFF

d_gene: .
j_gene: TRBJ2-7
v_gene: TRBV29-1
abundance: .
CDR3nt: TGCAGCGTTGTTGGGGGACACTCTTACGAGCAGTACTTC
CDR3aa: CSVVGGHSYEQYF

d_gene: .
j_gene: TRBJ1-2
v_gene: TRBV27
abundance: .
CDR3nt: TGTGCCAGCAGTTTCGGGGCAGGGATAAACTATGGCTACACCTTC
CDR3aa: CASSFGAGINYGYTF

d_gene: TRBD1
j_gene: TRBJ1-1
v_gene: TRBV18
abundance: .
CDR3nt: TGTGCCAGCTCACCCGGGACAGGGGGAATGAACACTGAAGCTTTCTTT
CDR3aa: CASSPGTGGMNTEAFF

d_gene: .
j_gene: TRBJ2-3
v_gene: TRBV5-4
abundance: .
CDR3nt: TGTGCCAGCAGCCAACAGGGGGGGGATACGCAGTATTTT
CDR3aa: CASSQQGGDTQYF

d_gene: .
j_gene: TRBJ1-1
v_gene: TRBV19
abundance: .
CDR3nt: TGTGCCAGTAGTATTGGGACTGAAGCTTTCTTT
CDR3aa: CASSIGTEAFF

d_gene: .
j_gene: TRBJ1-2
v_gene: TRBV24-1
abundance: once
CDR3nt: TGTGCCACCAGTGACCTTAGAAGCGGGGGCTACACCTTC
CDR3aa: CATSDLRSGGYTF

d_gene: TRBD1
j_gene: TRBJ1-6
v_gene: TRBV7-2
abundance: .
CDR3nt: TGTGCCAGCAGCTTAGTAGACAGGGGGTCCAATAATTCACCCCTCCACTTT
CDR3aa: CASSLVDRGSNNSPLHF

d_gene: TRBD1
j_gene: TRBJ1-1
v_gene: TRBV7-2
abundance: few
CDR3nt: TGTGCCAGCAGCTTAAAGGGACAGGGGGGAACTGAAGCTTTCTTT
CDR3aa: CASSLKGQGGTEAFF

d_gene: .
j_gene: TRBJ1-2
v_gene: TRBV6-4
abundance: .
CDR3nt: TGTGCCAGCAGTGACTCGGGGGCAAACTATGGCTACACCTTC
CDR3aa: CASSDSGANYGYTF

d_gene: .
j_gene: TRBJ2-5
v_gene: TRBV29-1
abundance: .
CDR3nt: TGCAGCGTTGAGCCTACTCTCCTTCAGACCCAGTACTTC
CDR3aa: CSVEPTLLQTQYF

d_gene: TRBD1
j_gene: TRBJ1-1
v_gene: TRBV19
abundance: .
CDR3nt: TGTGCCAGTAGTATAACAGGGGATCCGGGAACTGAAGCTTTCTTT
CDR3aa: CASSITGDPGTEAFF

d_gene: .
j_gene: TRBJ1-6
v_gene: TRBV30
abundance: .
CDR3nt: TGTGCCTGGAGACCAGGGAGGAATTCACCCCTCCACTTT
CDR3aa: CAWRPGRNSPLHF

d_gene: .
j_gene: TRBJ1-1
v_gene: TRBV5-1
abundance: .
CDR3nt: TGCGCCAGCAGCTTGGGTTTTGGGGGTCGGTCGGACACTGAAGCTTTCTTT
CDR3aa: CASSLGFGGRSDTEAFF

d_gene: .
j_gene: TRBJ2-1
v_gene: TRBV29-1
abundance: .
CDR3nt: TGCAGCGTTAGCCGGAAAGGACGGGGACCGAATGAGCAGTTCTTC
CDR3aa: CSVSRKGRGPNEQFF

d_gene: .
j_gene: TRBJ1-1
v_gene: TRBV2
abundance: .
CDR3nt: TGTGCCAGCAGTGAAGCGGGGGTCCTTATGAACACTGAAGCTTTCTTT
CDR3aa: CASSEAGVLMNTEAFF

d_gene: .
j_gene: TRBJ1-5
v_gene: TRBV19
abundance: .
CDR3nt: TGTGCCAGTAATCGGGACCGCCGGAACAATCAGCCCCAGCATTTT
CDR3aa: CASNRDRRNNQPQHF

d_gene: .
j_gene: TRBJ1-1
v_gene: TRBV12-3/TRBV12-4
abundance: .
CDR3nt: TGTGCCAGCAGTTACGTGAGGGGTGAAGCTTTCTTT
CDR3aa: CASSYVRGEAFF

d_gene: .
j_gene: TRBJ2-2
v_gene: TRBV19
abundance: .
CDR3nt: TGTGCCAGTAGTATTTGGTCCGCGGGCACCGGGGAGCTGTTTTTT
CDR3aa: CASSIWSAGTGELFF

d_gene: TRBD2
j_gene: TRBJ2-1
v_gene: TRBV5-6
abundance: .
CDR3nt: TGTGCCAGCAGCTTGATTGGTCTAGCGGCGAACAATGAGCAGTTCTTC
CDR3aa: CASSLIGLAANNEQFF

d_gene: .
j_gene: TRBJ1-2
v_gene: TRBV6-5
abundance: .
CDR3nt: TGTGCCAGCGGAGGGGGGGACTATGGCTACACCTTC
CDR3aa: CASGGGDYGYTF

d_gene: TRBD1
j_gene: TRBJ2-2
v_gene: TRBV15
abundance: .
CDR3nt: TGTGCCACCAGCAGTCCCCCTGGGAGACAGGGGGCTGCCACCGGGGAGCTGTTTTTT
CDR3aa: CATSSPPGRQGAATGELFF

d_gene: .
j_gene: TRBJ2-1
v_gene: TRBV10-1
abundance: .
CDR3nt: TGCGCCAGCAGTGATGAGGTTCGGGAGCCGCCGAATGAGCAGTTCTTC
CDR3aa: CASSDEVREPPNEQFF

d_gene: TRBD1
j_gene: TRBJ1-2
v_gene: TRBV7-2
abundance: .
CDR3nt: TGTGCCAGCAGCTTACACCGCAGGGGGGATGGCTACACCTTC
CDR3aa: CASSLHRRGDGYTF

d_gene: TRBD2
j_gene: TRBJ2-4
v_gene: TRBV19
abundance: .
CDR3nt: TGTGCCAGTCGCAGCGGGGGGGGTGGCAAAAACATTCAGTACTTC
CDR3aa: CASRSGGGGKNIQYF

d_gene: .
j_gene: TRBJ2-1
v_gene: TRBV6-1
abundance: .
CDR3nt: TGTGCCAGCAGTGACCGGGACTTTGGGTTAGGGCAGTTCTTC
CDR3aa: CASSDRDFGLGQFF

d_gene: .
j_gene: TRBJ1-5
v_gene: TRBV3-1/TRBV3-2
abundance: .
CDR3nt: TGTGCCAGCAGCCAAGGGGGGGGGCCCCAGCATTTT
CDR3aa: CASSQGGGPQHF

d_gene: .
j_gene: TRBJ1-5
v_gene: TRBV15
abundance: .
CDR3nt: TGTGCCACCAGCCGGGGTAACAATCAGCCCCAGCATTTT
CDR3aa: CATSRGNNQPQHF

d_gene: TRBD1
j_gene: TRBJ2-2
v_gene: TRBV4-1
abundance: .
CDR3nt: TGCGCCAGCAGCCAAGGTATAGGGGGCGCCGTGGACGGGGAGCTGTTTTTT
CDR3aa: CASSQGIGGAVDGELFF

d_gene: .
j_gene: TRBJ2-3
v_gene: TRBV14
abundance: .
CDR3nt: TGTGCCAGCAGCCGGACAGACGGTCTCACGGCCACGCAGTATTTT
CDR3aa: CASSRTDGLTATQYF

d_gene: .
j_gene: TRBJ2-3
v_gene: TRBV10-1
abundance: once
CDR3nt: TGCGCCAGCAGTGGACAGAGCACAGATACGCAGTATTTT
CDR3aa: CASSGQSTDTQYF

d_gene: TRBD1
j_gene: TRBJ1-2
v_gene: TRBV28
abundance: .
CDR3nt: TGTGCCAGCAGTCCCCCGGACAGGGGTGCCTATGGCTACACCTTC
CDR3aa: CASSPPDRGAYGYTF

d_gene: TRBD2
j_gene: TRBJ2-1
v_gene: TRBV19
abundance: .
CDR3nt: TGTGCCAGTAGTCTGGCTAGCGGTCACAATGAGCAGTTCTTC
CDR3aa: CASSLASGHNEQFF